The T cell receptor beta chain described here comes from a study of neoadjuvant nivolumab and ipilimumab in lung cancer. Details on this clone: Its antigen is currently unknown.

Germline CDR1 reads SGHTA; CDR2 reads FQGNSA. The CDR3 totals 16 residues. Trimming pared 1 base from V and 3 bases from J, leaving 16 bases between. Findings and limits, study-wide: Only a single major-pathologic-response sample was available for clonality analysis. TCR richness and clonality were higher in tumors than adjacent uninvolved lung. TCR receptors were sequenced in few samples. Pretherapy blood TCR richness correlated positively with resected tumor richness.

TCRdb's copy holds only in-frame clones and misses some; the assay was immunoSEQ multiplex PCR. The table shows about 28,000 clones, with 76% occurring only once. The sample consisted of tumor tissue, taken after neoadjuvant nivolumab, alone or with ipilimumab, at or shortly before surgery. The gene calls are TRBV7-2 and TRBJ2-7; D may be TRBD1 or TRBD2 (5 bases each). The source of this sequence is an adult with non-small cell lung cancer. For the CDR3, the DNA is TGTGCCAGCAGCTTAGAATTGTGGGGGAGCAGCTACGAGCAGTACTTC. Its protein product is CASSLELWGSSYEQYF.